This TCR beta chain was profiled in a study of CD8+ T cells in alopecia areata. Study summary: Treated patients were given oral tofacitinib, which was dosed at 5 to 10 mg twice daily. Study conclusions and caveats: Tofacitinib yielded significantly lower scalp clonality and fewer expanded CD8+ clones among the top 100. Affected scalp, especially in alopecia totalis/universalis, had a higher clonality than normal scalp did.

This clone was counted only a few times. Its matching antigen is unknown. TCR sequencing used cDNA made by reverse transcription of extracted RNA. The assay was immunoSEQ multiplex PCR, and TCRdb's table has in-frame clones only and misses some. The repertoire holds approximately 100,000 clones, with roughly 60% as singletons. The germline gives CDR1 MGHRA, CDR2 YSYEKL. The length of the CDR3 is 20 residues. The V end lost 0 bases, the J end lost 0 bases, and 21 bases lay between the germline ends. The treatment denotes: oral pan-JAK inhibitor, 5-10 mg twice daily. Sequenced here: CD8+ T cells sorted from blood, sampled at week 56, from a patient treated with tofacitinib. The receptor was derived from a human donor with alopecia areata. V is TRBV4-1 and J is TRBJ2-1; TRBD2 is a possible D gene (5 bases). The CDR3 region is CASSQDVLREFKSSYNEQFF. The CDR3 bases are TGCGCCAGCAGCCAAGATGTTTTACGGGAATTCAAGAGCTCCTACAATGAGCAGTTCTTC.